These T cell receptor beta chains were read from a single sample in a study of cytomegalovirus exposure and HLA in healthy donors. TCRdb's table, derived via immunoSEQ multiplex PCR, lists solely in-frame clones and lacks some. Here the sample table reports approximately 100,000 clones. The sample consisted of PBMCs. All receptors derive from a man aged 45-65 years in good health and CMV-seropositive. CDR3s include the opening cysteine and the closing phenylalanine or tryptophan. D genes are given only for firm matches.

v_call,d_call,j_call,cdr3_nt,cdr3_aa
TRBV7-2,TRBD2,TRBJ2-7,TGTGCCAGCAGCCCGAACACGGGGACTAGCTTCTACGAGCAGTACTTC,CASSPNTGTSFYEQYF
TRBV30,-,TRBJ1-6,TGTGCCTGGAGCGCCGGTTGGGCTCAACCCCTCCACTTT,CAWSAGWAQPLHF
TRBV7-2,TRBD1,TRBJ2-7,TGTGCCAGCAGCCCCCTGAGGGGACAGGGGAACGAGCAGTACTTC,CASSPLRGQGNEQYF
TRBV11-2,-,TRBJ1-4,TGTGCCAGCAGCTTAGGCAGTTCTAATGAAAAACTGTTTTTT,CASSLGSSNEKLFF
TRBV5-1,TRBD1,TRBJ1-2,TGCGCCAGCAGCCAGAGACAATTCAGGGGGCTCGTCTATGGCTACACCTTC,CASSQRQFRGLVYGYTF
TRBV2,TRBD1,TRBJ1-2,TGTGCCAGCAGTTATAGACAGGGTAACTATGGCTACACCTTC,CASSYRQGNYGYTF
TRBV27,TRBD1,TRBJ1-1,TGTGCCAGCAGTACTCGGACAGGGGGAACTGAAGCTTTCTTT,CASSTRTGGTEAFF
TRBV4-3,TRBD1,TRBJ1-3,TGCGCCAGCAGCCAGGGACAGGGTCAAAAGAGCTCTGGAAACACCATATATTTT,CASSQGQGQKSSGNTIYF
TRBV18,TRBD2,TRBJ2-4,TGCGCCAGCTCACCATTCGAGACTAGCGGGAGGGCCGCGGACATTCAGTACTTC,CASSPFETSGRAADIQYF
TRBV30,-,TRBJ1-2,TGTGCCTGGAGTGCAGGACTCCCGGCCGACGGCTACACCTTC,CAWSAGLPADGYTF
TRBV7-3,TRBD1,TRBJ2-2,TGTGCCAGCAGCTACCTGATTGGTCGGGACAGCGGGGAGCTGTTTTTT,CASSYLIGRDSGELFF
TRBV2,-,TRBJ1-1,TGTGCCAGCAAAGTAGGGGACACTGAAGCTTTCTTT,CASKVGDTEAFF
TRBV6-5,-,TRBJ1-2,TGTGCCAGCAGTTACTCGAAGGAACGACTAGGCTACACCTTC,CASSYSKERLGYTF
TRBV5-1,TRBD1,TRBJ1-2,TGCGCCAGCAGCTTGGGGGGACAGGGTGTTGGCTACACCTTC,CASSLGGQGVGYTF
TRBV19,TRBD1,TRBJ1-2,TGTGCCAGTAGTATACGGCAGGGGGATGGCTACACCTTC,CASSIRQGDGYTF
TRBV7-9,-,TRBJ1-1,TGTGCCAGCAGCTTAAGGAGTGAAACTGAAGCTTTCTTT,CASSLRSETEAFF
TRBV7-2,-,TRBJ1-1,TGTGCCAGCAGCTTAGGTCACACCATGAACACTGAAGCTTTCTTT,CASSLGHTMNTEAFF
TRBV7-2,TRBD2,TRBJ2-3,TGTGCCAGCAGGGCCGGGGGGGGCGATACGCAGTATTTT,CASRAGGGDTQYF
TRBV25-1,TRBD1,TRBJ1-1,TGTGCCAGCAGTGACGGACAGGGAAAACCTGAAGCTTTCTTT,CASSDGQGKPEAFF
TRBV11-3,-,TRBJ2-2,TGTGCCAGCAGCTCCCTGAGGAGGGAGATAACGAGCACCGGGGAGCTGTTTTTT,CASSSLRREITSTGELFF
TRBV7-2,-,TRBJ2-3,TGTGCCAGCAGCCTGCTCCCCGGGAGCGGCACAGATACGCAGTATTTT,CASSLLPGSGTDTQYF
TRBV29-1,-,TRBJ2-1,TGCAGCGTTGAAGATTGGACAGTTGGGGTCAATGAGCAGTTCTTC,CSVEDWTVGVNEQFF
TRBV28,TRBD1,TRBJ1-1,TGTGCCAGCCCTCCTCGGACAGGGTTAACTGAAGCTTTCTTT,CASPPRTGLTEAFF
TRBV2,-,TRBJ2-1,TGTGCCAGCACGGAGCTAGCGTCCCACAATGAGCAGTTCTTC,CASTELASHNEQFF
TRBV11-3,-,TRBJ2-7,TGTGCCAGCAGCTCCGTAGCGGAGAAACGCTACGAGCAGTACTTC,CASSSVAEKRYEQYF
TRBV5-1,TRBD1,TRBJ1-4,TGCGCCAGCAGCCCGCAGACAGGGGCTAATGAAAAACTGTTTTTT,CASSPQTGANEKLFF
TRBV6-6,-,TRBJ1-1,TGTGCCAGCAGGTTTGACAGGTTCCCTCCGGGGACTGAAGCTTTCTTT,CASRFDRFPPGTEAFF
TRBV14,TRBD1,TRBJ1-2,TGTGCCAGCAGCCAAGGGGACAGCCTCAACTATGGCTACACCTTC,CASSQGDSLNYGYTF
TRBV7-8,-,TRBJ2-1,TGTGCCAGCAGCTTAGACAGCTACAATGAGCAGTTCTTC,CASSLDSYNEQFF
TRBV30,-,TRBJ2-6,TGTGCCTGGGGCACAGGGACCGGGGCCAACGTCCTGACTTTC,CAWGTGTGANVLTF
TRBV5-4,-,TRBJ1-2,TGTGCCAGCAGCATCCCGGGACACCTTAACTATGGCTACACCTTC,CASSIPGHLNYGYTF
TRBV27,-,TRBJ1-2,TGTGCCAGCAGTTTAATCCGGGACACCAACTACACCTTC,CASSLIRDTNYTF
TRBV7-2,-,TRBJ1-1,TGTGCCAGCAGCTTAGGTCACAGCGGATCTGAAGCTTTCTTT,CASSLGHSGSEAFF
TRBV30,-,TRBJ1-5,TGTGCCTGGAGTGCGGGATATAGCAATCAGCCCCAGCATTTT,CAWSAGYSNQPQHF
TRBV30,-,TRBJ1-1,TGTGCCTGGAGTGACAACCCCAACACTGAAGCTTTCTTT,CAWSDNPNTEAFF
TRBV7-7,-,TRBJ2-1,TGTGCTAGCAGCTTAGACCCGGGGGTGTACAATGAGCAGTTCTTC,CASSLDPGVYNEQFF
TRBV4-1,-,TRBJ1-2,TGCGCCAGCAGCCAACACGCACTTCATGGCTACACCTTC,CASSQHALHGYTF
TRBV6-5,TRBD1,TRBJ1-2,TGTGCCAGCAGCCGCGGGACAGAGTCCTATGGCTACACCTTC,CASSRGTESYGYTF
TRBV18,-,TRBJ2-2,TGTGCCAGCTCACCACCGAACAGTTACACCGGGGAGCTGTTTTTT,CASSPPNSYTGELFF
TRBV27,TRBD2,TRBJ2-7,TGTGCCAGCAGTTTAGGAGAGGGACTAGCTGAATACGAGCAGTACTTC,CASSLGEGLAEYEQYF
TRBV7-2,TRBD1,TRBJ1-2,TGTGCCAGCAGCCCAGCGCGACAGGGTACAAATGGCTACACCTTC,CASSPARQGTNGYTF
TRBV5-4,TRBD1,TRBJ1-1,TGTGCCAGCAGCTTTTCAGGGGGGACTGAAGCTTTCTTT,CASSFSGGTEAFF
TRBV4-2,-,TRBJ2-2,TGTGCCAGCAGCCCCGGGCTAGCGACGAACACCGGGGAGCTGTTTTTT,CASSPGLATNTGELFF
TRBV6-1,-,TRBJ1-5,TGTGCCAGCAGGCTATCGGTTCAGCCCCAGCATTTT,CASRLSVQPQHF
TRBV28,-,TRBJ2-5,TGTGCCAGCAGTTCCCCCTTATCCGGAGAGACCCAGTACTTC,CASSSPLSGETQYF
TRBV30,-,TRBJ2-1,TGTGCCTGGAGTTCTTCTAGCGCTTACTACAATGAGCAGTTCTTC,CAWSSSSAYYNEQFF
TRBV14,TRBD2,TRBJ2-3,TGTGCCAGCAGCCAAGATTTTGGCGGGAGGAATAATACGCAGTATTTT,CASSQDFGGRNNTQYF
TRBV4-1,TRBD1,TRBJ1-4,TGCGCCAGCAGACCTTTACTCTCCCGGGACAGGGGAGAAAAACTGTTTTTT,CASRPLLSRDRGEKLFF
TRBV6-5,TRBD1,TRBJ2-7,TGTGCCAGCAGTACCCAACAGGGGTCCTACGAGCAGTACTTC,CASSTQQGSYEQYF
TRBV11-3,-,TRBJ2-1,TGTGCCAGCAGCTTTATGACTGCGACCTACAATGAGCAGTTCTTC,CASSFMTATYNEQFF
TRBV18,TRBD1,TRBJ2-3,TGTGCCAGCTCACTGACAGGGCCAGATACGCAGTATTTT,CASSLTGPDTQYF
TRBV19,-,TRBJ2-1,TGTGCCAGTAGGCCGGGTACAGGACAGTTCAATGAGCAGTTCTTC,CASRPGTGQFNEQFF
TRBV18,-,TRBJ2-1,TGTGCCAGCTCCGACGAGCGGGATGAGCAGTTCTTC,CASSDERDEQFF
TRBV7-9,TRBD2,TRBJ2-1,TGTGCCAGCAGCTTAGCGGGAGGGCCTTACAATGAGCAGTTCTTC,CASSLAGGPYNEQFF